Below, one T cell receptor (beta chain) is given with its context. Here immunoSEQ multiplex PCR was the method, and the copy in TCRdb shows in-frame clones only, minus some. The sample records 65,000 to 70,000 clones, around 87% being singletons. The data were taken from a study of blood T cell repertoires in COVID-19. Specimen: peripheral blood. The receptor was derived from a middle-aged man with COVID-19, enrolled during active disease.

CDR3 coding DNA: TGTGCCAGTAGCTCAGGGGCGGGGGGATCAGTGACCCAGTACTTC. Translation gives CASSSGAGGSVTQYF. The genes are TRBV19 and TRBJ2-5; 8 nucleotides align to TRBD2. This CDR3 comprises 15 residues. Germline values: CDR1 LNHDA, CDR2 SQIVND (reference sequence). V was pared by 6 bases and J by 7 bases, with 13 bases of the junction left unmatched. The variable domain in full, with the rest retrieved from reference TRBV19 and TRBJ2-5, is DGGITQSPKYLFRKEGQNVTLSCEQNLNHDAMYWYRQDPGQGLRLIYYSQIVNDFQKGDIAEGYSVSREKKESFPLTVTSAQKNPTAFYLCASSSGAGGSVTQYFGPGTRLLVL.